The clone carrying this T cell receptor (beta chain) was detected many times. The antigen remains undetermined. This entry belongs to a study of naive and memory T cell subsets. Findings of the study overall: Reportedly, tuberculin skin test sites gave far more TCRs than other biopsies.

Trimming removed 10 bases from V and 0 bases from J; junction bases left unmatched: 4. Germline V gives CDR1 SGHTA, CDR2 FQGNSA. The CDR3 is made up of 14 amino acids. The treatment denotes: skin biopsy from PPD injection site in Mantoux-positive individual. Reverse transcription used DNase-treated unsorted total RNA, aiming for roughly 1 to 1000 ng. Reverse transcription of blood and skin TCR RNA was primed at alpha and beta constant regions. Amplification of ligated cDNA took four PCR rounds with SP2 and nested alpha and beta constant primers. TCRdb reanalysed the UMI-ligation and nested PCR reads using MiXCR and keeps one entry per CDR3 protein. The table records 18,000 or so distinct CDR3 sequences, roughly 9.8% of them present only once.

This sequence originates from an adult in good health. The sequenced sample was skin, obtained from a tuberculin skin test site. This chain uses TRBV7-2 with TRBJ2-3; 10 bases match TRBD2. CDR3 sequence: CATKAGGSTDTQYF. DNA of the CDR3: TGTGCCACCAAAGCGGGGGGGAGCACAGATACGCAGTATTTT.